This T cell receptor (beta chain) was captured by sequencing in a study of identical twins. Regarding the study as a whole: Invariant MAIT and iNKT cells are populations that could partly confound zero-insertion analyses. Monozygotic twin pairs showed more out-of-frame TCR alpha sharing than models estimated. Beta out-of-frame sequences showed weaker excess sharing between twins.

This clonotype came up a few times. What it binds is not known. After template switching added a universal primer site, the resulting cDNA carried unique molecular identifiers. In TCRdb, the 5' RACE reads were re-called with MiXCR into one record per CDR3 protein. The profile shows roughly 1,500,000 distinct CDR3 sequences, about 32% of them singletons. The clonotype was recovered from a newborn girl in good health. The specimen was cord blood.

The CDR3 sequence is CASSGTGPRQYF. The CDR3 region has the DNA TGTGCCAGCAGTGGGACAGGCCCAAGGCAGTACTTC. The V gene is TRBV28, the J gene TRBJ2-5; 8 bases map to TRBD1. CDR1 is MDHEN, CDR2 SYDVKM, per germline. J was trimmed by 11 bases and V by 5 bases; bases with no gene match: 7. The CDR3 loop spans 12 amino acids.